What follows describes a single T cell receptor (beta chain). Its antigen is as yet unknown. At one end the junction does not follow the germline gene, possibly because of a read error. This sample was taken from a study of regulatory T cells in long-lasting Graves disease. Time point given: persistent/refractory GD, antithyroid drugs over 5 years with positive TRAb. PBMCs provided the RNA from which the TCR library was made. CDR3-region Arm-PCR and iRepertoire HTBI primers produced the TCR beta libraries. MiXCR, applied by TCRdb to the multiplex PCR reads, yields one record per CDR3 protein. The table has 350,000 to 450,000 distinct CDR3 sequences, around 23% seen once. Notes on the study in general: Study was limited to peripheral blood, excluding thyroid tissue.

This receptor was taken from a female donor with Graves disease. Sequenced material: peripheral blood mononuclear cells (PBMCs), taken when the disease was refractory, from a patient treated with antithyroid drugs.

The CDR3 loop reads CVSSPRDTQETQYF. The CDR3 bases are TGTGTCAGCTCACCAAGGGACACCCAAGAGACCCAGTACTTC. The rearrangement links TRBV18 to TRBJ2-5; TRBD1 is a possible D gene (6 bases). This CDR3 is 14 amino acids long. In germline, CDR1 is KGHSH, CDR2 LQKENI.